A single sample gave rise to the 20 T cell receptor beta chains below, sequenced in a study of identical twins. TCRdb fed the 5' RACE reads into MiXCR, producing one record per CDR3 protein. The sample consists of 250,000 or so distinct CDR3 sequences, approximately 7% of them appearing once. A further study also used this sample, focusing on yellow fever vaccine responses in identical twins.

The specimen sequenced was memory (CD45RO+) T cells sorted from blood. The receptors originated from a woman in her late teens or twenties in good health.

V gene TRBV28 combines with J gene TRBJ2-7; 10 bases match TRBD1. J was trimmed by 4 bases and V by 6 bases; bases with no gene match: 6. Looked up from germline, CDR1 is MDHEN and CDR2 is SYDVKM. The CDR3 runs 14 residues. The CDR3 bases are TGTGCCAGCAGCTTCGGACAGGGGGGGTACGAGCAGTACTTC. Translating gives CASSFGQGGYEQYF.

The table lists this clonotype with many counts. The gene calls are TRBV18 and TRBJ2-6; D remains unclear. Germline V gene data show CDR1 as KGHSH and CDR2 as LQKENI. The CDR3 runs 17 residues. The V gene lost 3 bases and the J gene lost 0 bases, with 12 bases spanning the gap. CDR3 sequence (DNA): TGTGCCAGCTCACCCCCCCGAGAGAGCTCTGGGGCCAACGTCCTGACTTTC. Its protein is CASSPPRESSGANVLTF.

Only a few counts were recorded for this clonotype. In DNA, the CDR3 is TGTGCCAGCAGTTACTCGGGTAGCGGGGGAACTAGCACAGATACGCAGTATTTT. Translating gives CASSYSGSGGTSTDTQYF. J is TRBJ2-3 and V is TRBV6-5, with 9 bases lining up with TRBD2. Looked up from germline, CDR1 is MNHEY and CDR2 is SVGAGI. The CDR3 covers 18 residues. With 0 bases clipped from V and 0 bases from J, the junction kept 7 bases outside the gene matches.

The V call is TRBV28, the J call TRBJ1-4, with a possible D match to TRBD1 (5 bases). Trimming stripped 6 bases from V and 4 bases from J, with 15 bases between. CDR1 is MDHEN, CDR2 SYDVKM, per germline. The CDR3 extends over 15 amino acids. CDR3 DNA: TGTGCCAGCAGGAGGGATTTGGGGGATAATGAAAAACTGTTTTTT. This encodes CASRRDLGDNEKLFF.

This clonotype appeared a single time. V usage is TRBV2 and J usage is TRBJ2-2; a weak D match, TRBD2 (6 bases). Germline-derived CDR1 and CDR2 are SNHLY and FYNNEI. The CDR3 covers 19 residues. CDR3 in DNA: TGTACCATCAGTTCCTTGACGCGGGGCTTAAACGCGAACACCGGGGAGCTGTTTTTT. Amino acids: CTISSLTRGLNANTGELFF.

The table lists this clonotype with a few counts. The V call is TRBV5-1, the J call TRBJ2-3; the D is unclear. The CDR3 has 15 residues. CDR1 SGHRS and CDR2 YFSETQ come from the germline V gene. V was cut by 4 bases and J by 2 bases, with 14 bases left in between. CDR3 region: CASSPWGLSTDTQYF. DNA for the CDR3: TGCGCCAGCAGCCCCTGGGGTTTATCCACAGATACGCAGTATTTT.

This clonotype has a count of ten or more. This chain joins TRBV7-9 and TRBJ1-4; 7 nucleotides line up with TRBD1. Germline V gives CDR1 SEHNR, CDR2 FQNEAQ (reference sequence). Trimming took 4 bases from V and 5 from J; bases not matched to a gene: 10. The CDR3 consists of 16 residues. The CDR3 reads CASSSAQGGVNEKLFF. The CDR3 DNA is TGTGCCAGCAGCTCCGCTCAAGGGGGCGTAAATGAAAAACTGTTTTTT.

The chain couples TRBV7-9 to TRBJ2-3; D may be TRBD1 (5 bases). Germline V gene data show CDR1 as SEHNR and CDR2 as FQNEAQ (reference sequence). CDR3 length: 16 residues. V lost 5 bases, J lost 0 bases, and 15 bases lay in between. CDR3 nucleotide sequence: TGTGCCAGCAGCGCTACAGGAACCACTAGCACAGATACGCAGTATTTT. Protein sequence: CASSATGTTSTDTQYF.

The CDR3 reads CASSSGTGGGYTF. Here the CDR3 DNA reads TGTGCCAGCAGCTCCGGGACAGGGGGTGGCTACACCTTC. The J gene is TRBJ1-2, the V gene TRBV11-2, with 11 nucleotides matching TRBD1. The CDR3 extends over 13 amino acids. Germline loops: CDR1 SGHAT, CDR2 FQNNGV. With 4 bases clipped from V and 7 bases from J, the junction kept 2 bases outside the gene matches.

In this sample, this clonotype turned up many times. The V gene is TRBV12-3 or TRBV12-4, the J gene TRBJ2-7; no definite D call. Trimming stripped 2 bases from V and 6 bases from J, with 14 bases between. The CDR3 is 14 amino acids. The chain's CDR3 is CASSLPGSFSEQYF. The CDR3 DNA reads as TGTGCCAGCAGTTTACCAGGCTCCTTTAGCGAGCAGTACTTC.

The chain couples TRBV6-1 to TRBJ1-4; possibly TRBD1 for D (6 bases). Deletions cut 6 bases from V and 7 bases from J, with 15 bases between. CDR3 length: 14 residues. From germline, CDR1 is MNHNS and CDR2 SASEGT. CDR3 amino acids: CASRSYGGGEKLFF. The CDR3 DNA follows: TGTGCCAGCAGGAGTTACGGGGGCGGTGAAAAACTGTTTTTT.

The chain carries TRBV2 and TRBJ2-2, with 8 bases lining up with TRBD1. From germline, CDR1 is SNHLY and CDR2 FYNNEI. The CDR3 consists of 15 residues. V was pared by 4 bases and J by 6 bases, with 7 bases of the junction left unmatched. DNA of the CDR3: TGTGCCAGCAGTGCCGGACAGGGATGGGCCGGGGAGCTGTTTTTT. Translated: CASSAGQGWAGELFF.

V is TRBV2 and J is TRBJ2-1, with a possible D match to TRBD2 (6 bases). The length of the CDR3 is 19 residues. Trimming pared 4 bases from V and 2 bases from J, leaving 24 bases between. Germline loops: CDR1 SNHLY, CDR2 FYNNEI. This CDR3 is CASSGIADKSKLAYNEQFF. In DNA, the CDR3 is TGTGCCAGCAGTGGAATAGCGGATAAAAGTAAGTTAGCCTACAATGAGCAGTTCTTC.

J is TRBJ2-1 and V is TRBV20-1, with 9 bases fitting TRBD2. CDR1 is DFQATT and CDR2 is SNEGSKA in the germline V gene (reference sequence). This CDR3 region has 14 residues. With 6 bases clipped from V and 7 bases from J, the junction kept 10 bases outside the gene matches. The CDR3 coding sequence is TGCAGTGCCCATCGGGCTAGCGGGAATAATGAGCAGTTCTTC. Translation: CSAHRASGNNEQFF.

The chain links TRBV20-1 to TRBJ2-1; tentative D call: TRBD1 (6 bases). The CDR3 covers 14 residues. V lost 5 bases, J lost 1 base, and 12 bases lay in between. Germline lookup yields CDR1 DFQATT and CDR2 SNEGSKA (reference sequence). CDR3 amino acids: CSAADRISYNEQFF. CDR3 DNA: TGCAGTGCTGCCGACAGGATTTCCTACAATGAGCAGTTCTTC.

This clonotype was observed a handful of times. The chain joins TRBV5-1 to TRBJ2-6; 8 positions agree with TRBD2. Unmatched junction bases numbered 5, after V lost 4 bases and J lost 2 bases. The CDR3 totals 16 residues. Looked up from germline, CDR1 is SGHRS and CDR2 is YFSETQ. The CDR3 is CASSPPGGAGANVLTF. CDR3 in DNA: TGCGCCAGCAGCCCACCGGGGGGGGCTGGGGCCAACGTCCTGACTTTC. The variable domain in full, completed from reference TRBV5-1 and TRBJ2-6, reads KAGVTQTPRYLIKTRGQQVTLSCSPISGHRSVSWYQQTPGQGLQFLFEYFSETQRNKGNFPGRFSGRQFSNSRSEMNVSTLELGDSALYLCASSPPGGAGANVLTFGAGSRLTVL.

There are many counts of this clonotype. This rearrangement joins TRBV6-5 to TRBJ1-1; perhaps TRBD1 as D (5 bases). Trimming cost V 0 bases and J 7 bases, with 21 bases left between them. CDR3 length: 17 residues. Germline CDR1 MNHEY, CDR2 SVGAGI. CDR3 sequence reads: CASSYSFGTGVVGEAFF. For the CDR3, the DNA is TGTGCCAGCAGTTACTCCTTCGGGACCGGGGTGGTAGGTGAAGCTTTCTTT.

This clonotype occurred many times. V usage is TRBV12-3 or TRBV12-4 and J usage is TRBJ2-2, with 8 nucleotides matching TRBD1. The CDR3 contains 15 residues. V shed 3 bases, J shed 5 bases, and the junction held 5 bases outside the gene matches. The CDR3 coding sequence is TGTGCCAGCAGTTTGAGACAGGGGAGGACCGGGGAGCTGTTTTTT. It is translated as CASSLRQGRTGELFF.

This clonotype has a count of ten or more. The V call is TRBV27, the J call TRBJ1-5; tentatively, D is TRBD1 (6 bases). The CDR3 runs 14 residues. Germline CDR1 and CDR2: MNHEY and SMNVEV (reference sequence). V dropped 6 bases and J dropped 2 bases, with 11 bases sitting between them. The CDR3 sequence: CASSRGAGNQPQHF. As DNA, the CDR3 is TGTGCCAGCAGCCGGGGGGCAGGCAATCAGCCCCAGCATTTT.

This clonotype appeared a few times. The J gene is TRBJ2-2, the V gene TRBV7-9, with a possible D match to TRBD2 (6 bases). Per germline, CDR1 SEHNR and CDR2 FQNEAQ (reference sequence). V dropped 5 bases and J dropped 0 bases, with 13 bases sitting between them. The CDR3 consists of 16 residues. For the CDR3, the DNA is TGTGCCAGCAGCCCTAGCGTCCGCGCGAACACCGGGGAGCTGTTTTTT. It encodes CASSPSVRANTGELFF.